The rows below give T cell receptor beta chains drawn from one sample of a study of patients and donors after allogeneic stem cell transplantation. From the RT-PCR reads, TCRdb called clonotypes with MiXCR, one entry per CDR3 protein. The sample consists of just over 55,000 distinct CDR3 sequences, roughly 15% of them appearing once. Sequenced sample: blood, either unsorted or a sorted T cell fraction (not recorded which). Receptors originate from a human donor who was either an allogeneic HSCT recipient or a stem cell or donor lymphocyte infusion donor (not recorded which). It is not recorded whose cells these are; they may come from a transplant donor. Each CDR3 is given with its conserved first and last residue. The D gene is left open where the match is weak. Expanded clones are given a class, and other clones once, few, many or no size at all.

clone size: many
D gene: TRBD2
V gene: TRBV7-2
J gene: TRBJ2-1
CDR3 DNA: TGTGCCAGCAGTCTGTTCACTACCGGGAGGTACAATGAGCAGTTCTTC
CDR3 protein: CASSLFTTGRYNEQFF

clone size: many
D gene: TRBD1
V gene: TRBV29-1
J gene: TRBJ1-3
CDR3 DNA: TGCAGCGTTGGGACAGGGACTGGAAACACCATATATTTT
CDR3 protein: CSVGTGTGNTIYF

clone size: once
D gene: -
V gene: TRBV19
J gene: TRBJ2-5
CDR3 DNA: TGTGCCAGTAGTATACAGGCTGGGGAGACCCAGTACTTC
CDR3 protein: CASSIQAGETQYF

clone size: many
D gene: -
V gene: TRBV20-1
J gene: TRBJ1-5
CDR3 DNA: TGCAGTGCTAGACCTGAGACAAATATCAATCAGCCCCAGCATTTT
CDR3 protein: CSARPETNINQPQHF

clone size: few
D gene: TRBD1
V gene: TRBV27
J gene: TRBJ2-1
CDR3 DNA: TGTGCCAGCTGCTTAAGGGGGCCAGGCGGCTCCTACAATGAGCAGTTCTTC
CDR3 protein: CASCLRGPGGSYNEQFF

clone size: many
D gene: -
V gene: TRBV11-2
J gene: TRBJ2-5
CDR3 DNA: TGTGCCAGCAGCTTAGATTATAGCGGACAAGAGACCCAGTACTTC
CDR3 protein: CASSLDYSGQETQYF

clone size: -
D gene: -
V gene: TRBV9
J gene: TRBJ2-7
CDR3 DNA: TGTGCCAGCGCTAGGGGCGGAACCTACGAGCAGTACTTC
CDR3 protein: CASARGGTYEQYF

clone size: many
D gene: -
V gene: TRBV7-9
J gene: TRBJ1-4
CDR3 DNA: TGTGCCAGCAGCCACAATATCGGGGACCGTGCTAATGAAAAACTGTTTTTT
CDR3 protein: CASSHNIGDRANEKLFF

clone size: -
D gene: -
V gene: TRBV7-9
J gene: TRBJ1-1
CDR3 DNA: TGTGCCAACAGCAAACCGGGGAGTGAAGCTTTCTTT
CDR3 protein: CANSKPGSEAFF

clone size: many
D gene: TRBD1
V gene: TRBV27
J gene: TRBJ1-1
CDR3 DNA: TGTGCCAGCAGTTTAGGGACAGGGTACACTGAAGCTTTCTTT
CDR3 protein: CASSLGTGYTEAFF

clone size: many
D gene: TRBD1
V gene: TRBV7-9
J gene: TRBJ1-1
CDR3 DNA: TGTGCCAGCAGCTTAGTTTGTTGGGGACAGTACATGAACACTGAAGCTTTCTTT
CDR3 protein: CASSLVCWGQYMNTEAFF

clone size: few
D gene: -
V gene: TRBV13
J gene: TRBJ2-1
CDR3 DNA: TGTGCCAGCAGCCCCCCTATCGACAGATACAATGAGCAGTTCTTC
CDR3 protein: CASSPPIDRYNEQFF

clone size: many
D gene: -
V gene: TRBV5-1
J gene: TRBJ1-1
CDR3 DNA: TGCGCCAGCAGCAATCCCGAGACCCTAATGAACACTGAAGCTTTCTTT
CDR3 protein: CASSNPETLMNTEAFF

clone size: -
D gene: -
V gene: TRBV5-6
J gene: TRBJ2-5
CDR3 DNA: TGTGCCAGCAGCTTGGGAGGCTCCGCGAAAAACACCCAGTACTTC
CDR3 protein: CASSLGGSAKNTQYF

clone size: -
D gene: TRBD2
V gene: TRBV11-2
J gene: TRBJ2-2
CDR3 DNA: TGTGCCAGCAGCCGGCCAGCGGGATTAGGCACCGGGGAGCTGTTTTTT
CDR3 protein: CASSRPAGLGTGELFF

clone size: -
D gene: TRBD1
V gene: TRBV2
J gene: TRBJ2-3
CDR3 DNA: TGTGCCACGGCTCCGGGACAGCTCACAGATACGCAGTATTTT
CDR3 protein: CATAPGQLTDTQYF

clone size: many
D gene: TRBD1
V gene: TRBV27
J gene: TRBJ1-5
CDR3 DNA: TGTGCCAGCAGTTTATCGGGGACAGGCGGCAATCAGCCCCAGCATTTT
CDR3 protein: CASSLSGTGGNQPQHF

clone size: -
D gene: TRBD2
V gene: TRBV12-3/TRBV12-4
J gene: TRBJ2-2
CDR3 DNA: TGTGCCAGCAGTCTCCTAGCGGGAGGGAACACCGGGGAGCTGTTTTTT
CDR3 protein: CASSLLAGGNTGELFF

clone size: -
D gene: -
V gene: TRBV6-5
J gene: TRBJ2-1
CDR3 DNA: TGTGCCAGCAGACGCTACGACGAGCAGTTCTTC
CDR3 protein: CASRRYDEQFF

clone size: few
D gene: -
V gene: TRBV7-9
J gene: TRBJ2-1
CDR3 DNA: TGTGCCAGCAGCTATGACTGGGGGGATTTGAATGAGCAGTTCTTC
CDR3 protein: CASSYDWGDLNEQFF

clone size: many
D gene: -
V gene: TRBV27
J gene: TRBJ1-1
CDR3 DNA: TGTGCCAGCAGTTCACCGACAGCCCAGAACACTGAAGCTTTCTTT
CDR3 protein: CASSSPTAQNTEAFF

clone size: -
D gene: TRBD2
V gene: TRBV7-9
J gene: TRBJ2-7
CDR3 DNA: TGTGCCAGCAGCTCAGCGACTAGCGGGAGAGCATACGAGCAGTACTTC
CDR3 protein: CASSSATSGRAYEQYF

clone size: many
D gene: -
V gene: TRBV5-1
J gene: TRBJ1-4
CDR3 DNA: TGCGCCAGCAGCTCGACAGGAGGGAATGAAAAACTGTTTTTT
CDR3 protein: CASSSTGGNEKLFF

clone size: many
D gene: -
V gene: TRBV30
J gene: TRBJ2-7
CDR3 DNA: TGTGCCCAACGAGGCAGGGCCAATACCTACGAGCAGTACTTC
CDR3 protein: CAQRGRANTYEQYF

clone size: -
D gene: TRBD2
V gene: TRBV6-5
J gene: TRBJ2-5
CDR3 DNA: TGTGCCAGCAGTTACTCTACTAGCGGACAAGAGACCCAGTACTTC
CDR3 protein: CASSYSTSGQETQYF

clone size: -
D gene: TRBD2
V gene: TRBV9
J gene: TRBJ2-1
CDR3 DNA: TGTGCCAGCAGCCCCGCCCTAGCGGGAAGCTCCTACAATGAGCAGTTCTTC
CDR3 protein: CASSPALAGSSYNEQFF

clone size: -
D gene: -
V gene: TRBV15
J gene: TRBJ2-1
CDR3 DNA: TGTGCCACCAGCAGAGATTCCCCCGAGGGCAATGAGCAGTTCTTC
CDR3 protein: CATSRDSPEGNEQFF

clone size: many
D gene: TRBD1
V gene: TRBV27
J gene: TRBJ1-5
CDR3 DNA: TGTGCCAGCAGTTATTTACATCCGGGACAGCGCTTAGACAATCAGCCCCAGCATTTT
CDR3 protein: CASSYLHPGQRLDNQPQHF

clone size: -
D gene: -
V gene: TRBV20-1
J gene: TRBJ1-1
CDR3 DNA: TGCAGTGCTAGAGGGGGACGAATGAACACTGAAGCTTTCTTT
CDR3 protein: CSARGGRMNTEAFF

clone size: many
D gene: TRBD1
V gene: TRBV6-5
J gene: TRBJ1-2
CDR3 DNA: TGTGCCAGCCGAACAACGCCAGGGGGCCAAAATGGCTACACCTTC
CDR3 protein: CASRTTPGGQNGYTF

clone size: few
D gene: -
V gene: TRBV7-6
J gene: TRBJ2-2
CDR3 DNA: TGTGCCAGCAGCTTCTCGGGAGAAACCGGGGAGCTGTTTTTT
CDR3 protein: CASSFSGETGELFF

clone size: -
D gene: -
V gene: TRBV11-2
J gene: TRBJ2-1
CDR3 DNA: TGTGCCAGCAGCAACAATGAGCAGTTCTTC
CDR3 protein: CASSNNEQFF

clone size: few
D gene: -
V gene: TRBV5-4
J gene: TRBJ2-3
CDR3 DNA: TGTGCCAGCAGGGGGACTGGGCTAACAGATACGCAGTATTTT
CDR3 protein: CASRGTGLTDTQYF

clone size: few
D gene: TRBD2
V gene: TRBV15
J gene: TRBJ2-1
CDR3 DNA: TGTGCCACCAGCACTCGGCGGGAGGGCCTTCGAGGGCAGTTCTTC
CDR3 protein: CATSTRREGLRGQFF

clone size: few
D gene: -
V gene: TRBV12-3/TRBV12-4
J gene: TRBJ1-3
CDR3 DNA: TGTGCCAGCAGTTCGAGCCCTTCTGGAGAGGAAAGCTCTGGAAACACCATATATTTT
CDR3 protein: CASSSSPSGEESSGNTIYF

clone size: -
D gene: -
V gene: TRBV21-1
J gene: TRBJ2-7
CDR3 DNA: TGTGCCAGCAACCCAGCGGGGTACGAGCAGTACTTC
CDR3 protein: CASNPAGYEQYF

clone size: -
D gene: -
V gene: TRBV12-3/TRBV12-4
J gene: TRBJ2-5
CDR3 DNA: TGTGCCAGCCGTCCCCCTAACCAAGAGACCCAGTACTTC
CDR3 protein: CASRPPNQETQYF

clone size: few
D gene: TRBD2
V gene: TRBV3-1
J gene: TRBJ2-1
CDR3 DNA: TGTGCCAGCAGCAAAGAGACTAGCGGGTTTGAGCAGTTCTTC
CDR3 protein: CASSKETSGFEQFF

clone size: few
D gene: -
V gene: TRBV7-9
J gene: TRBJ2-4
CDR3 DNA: TGTGCCAGCAGCTTAGGGGACGGTGAGAGGAGCAAAAACATTCAGTACTTC
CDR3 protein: CASSLGDGERSKNIQYF

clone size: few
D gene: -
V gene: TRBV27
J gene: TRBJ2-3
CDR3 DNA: TGTGCCAGCAGTGCCACCCACCCGAGTAGCGGCCAATACACAGATACGCAGTATTTT
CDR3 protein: CASSATHPSSGQYTDTQYF

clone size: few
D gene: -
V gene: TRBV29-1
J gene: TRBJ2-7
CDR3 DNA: TGCAGCGTTGGGGGCAGGGGTTACGAGCAGTACTTC
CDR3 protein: CSVGGRGYEQYF

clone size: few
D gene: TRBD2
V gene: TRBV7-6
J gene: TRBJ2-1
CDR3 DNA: TGTGCCAGCAGCTCGGGAGGACTAGCGGGACCTAAGGGTCATGATGAGCAGTTCTTC
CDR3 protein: CASSSGGLAGPKGHDEQFF

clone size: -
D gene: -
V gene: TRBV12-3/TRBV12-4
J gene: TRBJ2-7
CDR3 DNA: TGTGCCAGCAGTAATCCGTTGGACATCTCCTACGAGCAGTACTTC
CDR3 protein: CASSNPLDISYEQYF

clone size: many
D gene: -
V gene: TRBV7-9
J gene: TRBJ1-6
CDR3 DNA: TGTGCCAGCAGCTTAGGCGGTTCACCCCTCCACTTT
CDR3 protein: CASSLGGSPLHF

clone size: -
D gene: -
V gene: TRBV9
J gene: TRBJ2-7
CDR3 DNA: TGTGCCAGCAGCGTAGACGAGGGACCCTACGAGCAGTACTTC
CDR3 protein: CASSVDEGPYEQYF

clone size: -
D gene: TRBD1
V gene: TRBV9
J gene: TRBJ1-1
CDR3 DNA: TGTGCCAGCAGCGTAGGACAGGGCACTGAAGCTTTCTTT
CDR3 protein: CASSVGQGTEAFF

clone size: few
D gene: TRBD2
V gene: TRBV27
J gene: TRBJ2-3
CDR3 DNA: TGTGCCAGCAATATAGCGGGAGGGCCCCCAGATACGCAGTATTTT
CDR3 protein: CASNIAGGPPDTQYF

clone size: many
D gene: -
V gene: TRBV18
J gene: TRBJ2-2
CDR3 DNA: TGTGCCAGCTCACCAACGGTCGACTCCACCGGGGAGCTGTTTTTT
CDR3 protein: CASSPTVDSTGELFF

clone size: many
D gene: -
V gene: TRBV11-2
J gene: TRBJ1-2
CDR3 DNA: TGTGCCAGCAGCTTAGAGGAAGTTCGGGGCTATGGCTACACCTTC
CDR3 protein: CASSLEEVRGYGYTF

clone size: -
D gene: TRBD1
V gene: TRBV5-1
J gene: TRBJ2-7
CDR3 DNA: TGCGCCAGCAGCTTGGAACAGGGGTACGAGCAGTACTTC
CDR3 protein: CASSLEQGYEQYF

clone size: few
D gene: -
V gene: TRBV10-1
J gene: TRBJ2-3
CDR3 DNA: TGCGCCAGCAGCCGAATGGCCGATACGCAGTATTTT
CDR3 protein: CASSRMADTQYF

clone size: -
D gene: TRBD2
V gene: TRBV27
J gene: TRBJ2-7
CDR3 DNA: TGTGCCAGCAGTTTATGGGGGGGAAACTCCTACGAGCAGTACTTC
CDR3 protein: CASSLWGGNSYEQYF

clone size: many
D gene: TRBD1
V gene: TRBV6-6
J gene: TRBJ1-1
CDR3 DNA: TGTGCCAGCAGCCGGACAGGAGATGAAGCTTTCTTT
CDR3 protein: CASSRTGDEAFF

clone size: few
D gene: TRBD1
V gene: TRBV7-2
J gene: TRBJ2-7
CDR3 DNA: TGTGCCAGCGACGGGGGGACAGGGGGCAACGAGCAGTACTTC
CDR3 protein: CASDGGTGGNEQYF

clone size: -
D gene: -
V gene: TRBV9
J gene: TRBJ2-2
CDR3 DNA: TGTGCCAGCCATCAGGACCCAGGGTCCACCGGGGAGCTGTTTTTT
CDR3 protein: CASHQDPGSTGELFF

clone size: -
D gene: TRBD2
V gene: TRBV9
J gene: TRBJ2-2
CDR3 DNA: TGTGCCAGCAGCCCCCGTAGCGGGGACACCGGGGAGCTGTTTTTT
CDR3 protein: CASSPRSGDTGELFF

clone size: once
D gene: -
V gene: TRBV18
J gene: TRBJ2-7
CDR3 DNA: TGTGCCAGCTCACCATATCTGGGTATCGGTGACTACGAGCAGTACTTC
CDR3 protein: CASSPYLGIGDYEQYF

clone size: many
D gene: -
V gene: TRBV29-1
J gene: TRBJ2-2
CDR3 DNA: TGCAGCGTTGAGCCGGGACGGAACACCGGGGAGCTGTTTTTT
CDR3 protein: CSVEPGRNTGELFF